Below, one T cell receptor beta chain is given with its context. These data are taken from a study of blood T cell repertoires in COVID-19. As for the study in general: Acute and convalescent COVID-19 samples came from the United States, Italy and Spain.

Original analysis: By means of reference gene primer amplification, nucleated cell counts were estimated. Clones were sequenced by immunoSEQ multiplex PCR, and TCRdb holds only the in-frame ones, with some missing. V and J calls and clone size follow that table, whereas D and trimming were derived from the DNA. The table shows 18,000 or so clones, with over 90% occurring only once. The CDR3 contains 15 residues. The V and J ends lost 0 bases and 6 bases, in that order; junction bases with no gene match: 8. The V gene's germline CDR1 is SGHRS and CDR2 YFSETQ. The source is a woman aged 45 to 65 with active COVID-19. Sequenced input: peripheral blood. The chain couples TRBV5-1 to TRBJ2-7, with 8 bases aligning to TRBD2. In nucleotides, the CDR3 is TGCGCCAGCAGCTTGGAAGGAGCGGGAGCCCGCGAGCAGTACTTC. Protein: CASSLEGAGAREQYF.